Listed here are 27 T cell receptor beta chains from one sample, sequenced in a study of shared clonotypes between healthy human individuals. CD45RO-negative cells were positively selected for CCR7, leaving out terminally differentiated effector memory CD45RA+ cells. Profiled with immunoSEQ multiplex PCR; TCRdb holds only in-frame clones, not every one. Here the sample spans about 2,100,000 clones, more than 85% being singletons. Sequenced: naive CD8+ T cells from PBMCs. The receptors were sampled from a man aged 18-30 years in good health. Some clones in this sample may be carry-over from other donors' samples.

CDR3 sequence: CSVELRVKDTQYF. The CDR3 DNA reads as TGCAGCGTTGAACTCAGGGTAAAAGATACGCAGTATTTT. The chain is built from TRBV29-1 and TRBJ2-3, with D perhaps TRBD1 (5 bases). V was clipped by 2 bases and J by 5 bases, with 11 bases between them. The CDR3 loop spans 13 amino acids. Germline values: CDR1 SQVTM, CDR2 ANQGSEA.

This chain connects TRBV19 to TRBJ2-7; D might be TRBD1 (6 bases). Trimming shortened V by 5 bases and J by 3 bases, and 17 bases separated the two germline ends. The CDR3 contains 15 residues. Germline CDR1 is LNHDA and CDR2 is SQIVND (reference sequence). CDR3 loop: CASSPTRGKGYEQYF. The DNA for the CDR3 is TGTGCCAGTAGTCCGACCAGGGGAAAGGGCTACGAGCAGTACTTC.

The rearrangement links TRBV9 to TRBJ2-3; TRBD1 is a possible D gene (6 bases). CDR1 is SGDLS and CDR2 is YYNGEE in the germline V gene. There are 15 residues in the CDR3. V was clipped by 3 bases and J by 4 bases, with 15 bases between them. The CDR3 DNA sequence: TGTGCCAGCAGCGGCGGACAGCCCGGGCCAGATACGCAGTATTTT. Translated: CASSGGQPGPDTQYF.

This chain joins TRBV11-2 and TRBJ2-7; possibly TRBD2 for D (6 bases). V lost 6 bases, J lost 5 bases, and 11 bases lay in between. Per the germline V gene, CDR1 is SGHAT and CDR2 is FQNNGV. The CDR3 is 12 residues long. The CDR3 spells CASRLGTHEQYF. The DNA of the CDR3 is TGTGCCAGCAGACTCGGGACTCACGAGCAGTACTTC. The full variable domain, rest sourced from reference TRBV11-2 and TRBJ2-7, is EAGVAQSPRYKIIEKRQSVAFWCNPISGHATLYWYQQILGQGPKLLIQFQNNGVVDDSQLPKDRFSAERLKGVDSTLKIQPAKLEDSAVYLCASRLGTHEQYFGPGTRLTVT.

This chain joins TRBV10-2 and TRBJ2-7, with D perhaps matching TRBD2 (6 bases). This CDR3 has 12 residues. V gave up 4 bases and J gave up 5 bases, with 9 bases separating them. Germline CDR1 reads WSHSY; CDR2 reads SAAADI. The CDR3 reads CASSGDWNEQYF. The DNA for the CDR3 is TGCGCCAGCAGTGGGGACTGGAACGAGCAGTACTTC.

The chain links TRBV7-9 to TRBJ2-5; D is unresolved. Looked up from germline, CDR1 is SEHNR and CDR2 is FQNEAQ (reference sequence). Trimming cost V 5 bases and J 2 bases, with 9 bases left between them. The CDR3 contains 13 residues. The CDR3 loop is CASSISHQETQYF. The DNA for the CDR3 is TGTGCCAGCAGCATCAGCCATCAAGAGACCCAGTACTTC.

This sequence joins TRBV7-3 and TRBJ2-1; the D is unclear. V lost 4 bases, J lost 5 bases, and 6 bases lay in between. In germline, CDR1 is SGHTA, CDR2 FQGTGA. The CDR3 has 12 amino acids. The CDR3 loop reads CASSSLHNEQFF. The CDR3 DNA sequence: TGTGCCAGCAGCTCCCTACACAATGAGCAGTTCTTC.

The DNA of the CDR3 is TGTGCCAGCAGGGGGGTATCCGAGGACAATGAGCAGTTCTTC. Its translation: CASRGVSEDNEQFF. This sequence joins TRBV27 and TRBJ2-1, with D perhaps assigned TRBD1 or TRBD2 (5 bases each). CDR1 is MNHEY, CDR2 SMNVEV, per germline (reference sequence). The CDR3 length is 14 residues. V lost 6 bases, J lost 5 bases, and 14 bases lay in between.

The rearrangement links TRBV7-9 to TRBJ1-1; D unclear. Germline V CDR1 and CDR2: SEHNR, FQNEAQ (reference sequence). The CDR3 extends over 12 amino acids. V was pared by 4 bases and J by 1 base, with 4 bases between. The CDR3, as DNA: TGTGCCAGCAGCTCGAAGAACACTGAAGCTTTCTTT. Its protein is CASSSKNTEAFF.

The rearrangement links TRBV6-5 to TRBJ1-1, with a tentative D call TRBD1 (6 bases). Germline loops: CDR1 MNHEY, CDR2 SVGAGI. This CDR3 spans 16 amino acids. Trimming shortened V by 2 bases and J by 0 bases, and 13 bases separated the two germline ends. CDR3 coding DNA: TGTGCCAGCAGTTACCGGGGGGCCCTCATGAACACTGAAGCTTTCTTT. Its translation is CASSYRGALMNTEAFF.

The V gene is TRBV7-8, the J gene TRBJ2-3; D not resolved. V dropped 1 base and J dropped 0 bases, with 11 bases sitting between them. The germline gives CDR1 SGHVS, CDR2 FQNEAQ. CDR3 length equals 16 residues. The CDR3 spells CASSLGSGTSTDTQYF. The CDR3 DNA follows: TGTGCCAGCAGCTTAGGTTCAGGTACGAGCACAGATACGCAGTATTTT.

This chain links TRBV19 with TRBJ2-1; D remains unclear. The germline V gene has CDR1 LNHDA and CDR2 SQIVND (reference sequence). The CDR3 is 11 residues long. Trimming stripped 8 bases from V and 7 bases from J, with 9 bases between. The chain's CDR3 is CASRLGNEQFF. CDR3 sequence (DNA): TGTGCCAGTCGACTGGGAAATGAGCAGTTCTTC.

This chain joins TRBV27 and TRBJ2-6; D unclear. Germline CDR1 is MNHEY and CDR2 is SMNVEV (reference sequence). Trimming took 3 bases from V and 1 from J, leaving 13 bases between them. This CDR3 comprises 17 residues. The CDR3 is CASSLGAGSSGANVLTF. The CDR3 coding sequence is TGTGCCAGCAGTTTGGGTGCAGGTAGTTCTGGGGCCAACGTCCTGACTTTC.

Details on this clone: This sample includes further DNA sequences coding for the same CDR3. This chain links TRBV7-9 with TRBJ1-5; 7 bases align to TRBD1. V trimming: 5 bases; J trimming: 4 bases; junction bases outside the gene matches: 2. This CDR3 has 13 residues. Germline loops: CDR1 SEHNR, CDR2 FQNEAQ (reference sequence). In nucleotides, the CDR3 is TGTGCCAGCAGCCGGGACAGAAATCAGCCCCAGCATTTT. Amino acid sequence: CASSRDRNQPQHF. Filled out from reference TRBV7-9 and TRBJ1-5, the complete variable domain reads DTGVSQNPRHKITKRGQNVTFRCDPISEHNRLYWYRQTLGQGPEFLTYFQNEAQLEKSRLLSDRFSAERPKGSFSTLEIQRTEQGDSAMYLCASSRDRNQPQHFGDGTRLSIL.

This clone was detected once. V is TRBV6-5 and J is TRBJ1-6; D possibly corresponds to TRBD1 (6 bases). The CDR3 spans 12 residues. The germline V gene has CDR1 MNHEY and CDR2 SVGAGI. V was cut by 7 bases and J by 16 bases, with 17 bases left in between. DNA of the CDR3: TGTGCCAGCACCCAGGGGCGGGAAGCTCTCCACTTT. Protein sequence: CASTQGREALHF.

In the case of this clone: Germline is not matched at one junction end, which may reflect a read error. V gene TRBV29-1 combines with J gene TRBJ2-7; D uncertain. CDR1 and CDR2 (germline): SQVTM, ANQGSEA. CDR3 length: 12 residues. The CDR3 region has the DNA TGCAGCGTCGGATCCAGACGATACGACCAGTACTTC. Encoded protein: CSVGSRRYDQYF.

CDR3 in DNA: TGTGCCAGCAGCCACACAGGGGGTAGTGAGCAGTTCTTC. Its translation: CASSHTGGSEQFF. This chain joins TRBV14 and TRBJ2-1; 8 positions match TRBD1. In germline, CDR1 is SGHDN, CDR2 FVKESK. The CDR3 runs to 13 residues. The V and J ends lost 3 bases and 9 bases, in that order; junction bases with no gene match: 4.

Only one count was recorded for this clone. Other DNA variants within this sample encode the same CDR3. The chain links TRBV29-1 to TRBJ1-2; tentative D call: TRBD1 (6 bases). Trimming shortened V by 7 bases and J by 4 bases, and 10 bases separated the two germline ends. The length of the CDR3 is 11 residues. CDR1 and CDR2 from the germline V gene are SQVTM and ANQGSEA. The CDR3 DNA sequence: TGCAGCGCTAGGACAGCCTATGGCTACACCTTC. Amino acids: CSARTAYGYTF.

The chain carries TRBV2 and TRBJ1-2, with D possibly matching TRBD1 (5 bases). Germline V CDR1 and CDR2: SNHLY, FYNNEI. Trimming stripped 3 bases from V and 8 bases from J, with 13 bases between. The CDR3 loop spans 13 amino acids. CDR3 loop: CASSDMFGGGYTF. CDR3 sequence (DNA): TGTGCCAGCAGTGATATGTTTGGGGGAGGCTACACCTTC.

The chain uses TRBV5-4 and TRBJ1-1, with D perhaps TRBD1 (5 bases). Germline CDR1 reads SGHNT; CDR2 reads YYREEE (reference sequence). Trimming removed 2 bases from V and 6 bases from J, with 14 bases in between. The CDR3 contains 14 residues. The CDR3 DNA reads TGTGCCAGCAGCTTTCAGGGCCTTCCGGCTGAAGCTTTCTTT. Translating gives CASSFQGLPAEAFF.

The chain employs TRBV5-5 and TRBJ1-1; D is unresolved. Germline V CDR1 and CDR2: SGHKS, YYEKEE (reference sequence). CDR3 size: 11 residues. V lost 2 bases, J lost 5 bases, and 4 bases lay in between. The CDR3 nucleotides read TGTGCCAGCAGCTTAACGACTGAAGCTTTCTTT. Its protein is CASSLTTEAFF.

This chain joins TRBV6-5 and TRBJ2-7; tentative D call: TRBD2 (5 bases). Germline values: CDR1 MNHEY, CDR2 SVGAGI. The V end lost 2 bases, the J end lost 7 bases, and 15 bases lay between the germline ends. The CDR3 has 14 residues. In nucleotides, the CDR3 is TGTGCCAGCAGTTACCTCGAGAGGACGGGAGAGCAGTACTTC. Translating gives CASSYLERTGEQYF.

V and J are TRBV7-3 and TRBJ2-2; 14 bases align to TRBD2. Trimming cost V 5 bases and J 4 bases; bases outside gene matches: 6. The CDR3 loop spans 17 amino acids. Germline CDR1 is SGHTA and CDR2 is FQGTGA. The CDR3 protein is CASSPGTSGRITGELFF. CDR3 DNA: TGTGCCAGCAGCCCCGGGACTAGCGGGAGAATCACCGGGGAGCTGTTTTTT.

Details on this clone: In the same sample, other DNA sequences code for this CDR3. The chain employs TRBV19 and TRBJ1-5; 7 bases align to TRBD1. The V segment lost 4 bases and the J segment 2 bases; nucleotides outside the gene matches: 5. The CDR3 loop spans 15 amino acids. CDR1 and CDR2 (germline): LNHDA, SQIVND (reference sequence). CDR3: CASSTDREGNQPQHF. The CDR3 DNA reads TGTGCCAGTAGTACAGACAGGGAAGGCAATCAGCCCCAGCATTTT.

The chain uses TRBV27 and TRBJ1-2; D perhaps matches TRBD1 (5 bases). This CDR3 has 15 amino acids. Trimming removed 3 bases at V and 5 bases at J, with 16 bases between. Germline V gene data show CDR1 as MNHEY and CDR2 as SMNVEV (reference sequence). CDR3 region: CASSLAGNRSYGYTF. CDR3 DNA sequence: TGTGCCAGCAGTTTGGCAGGGAACCGCTCGTATGGCTACACCTTC.

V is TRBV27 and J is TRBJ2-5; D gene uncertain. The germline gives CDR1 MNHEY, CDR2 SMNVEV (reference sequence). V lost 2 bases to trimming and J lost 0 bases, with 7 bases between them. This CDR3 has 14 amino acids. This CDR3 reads CASSLQANQETQYF. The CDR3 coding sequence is TGTGCCAGCAGTTTACAGGCCAACCAAGAGACCCAGTACTTC.

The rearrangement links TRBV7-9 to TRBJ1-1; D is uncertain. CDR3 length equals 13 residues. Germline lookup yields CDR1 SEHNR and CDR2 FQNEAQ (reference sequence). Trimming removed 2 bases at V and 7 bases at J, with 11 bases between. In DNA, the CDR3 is TGTGCCAGCAGCTTATTAGGGAAGGATGAAGCTTTCTTT. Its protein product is CASSLLGKDEAFF.